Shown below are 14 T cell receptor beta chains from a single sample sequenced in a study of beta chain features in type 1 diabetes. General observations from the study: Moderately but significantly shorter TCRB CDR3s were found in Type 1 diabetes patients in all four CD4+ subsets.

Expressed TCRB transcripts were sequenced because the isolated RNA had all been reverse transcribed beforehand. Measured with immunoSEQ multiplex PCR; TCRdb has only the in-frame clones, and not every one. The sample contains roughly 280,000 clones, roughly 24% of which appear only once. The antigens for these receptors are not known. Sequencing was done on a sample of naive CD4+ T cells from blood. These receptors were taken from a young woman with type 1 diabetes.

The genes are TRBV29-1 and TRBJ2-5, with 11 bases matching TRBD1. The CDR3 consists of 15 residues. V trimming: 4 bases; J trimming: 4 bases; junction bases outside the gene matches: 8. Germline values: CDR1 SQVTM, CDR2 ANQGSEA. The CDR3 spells CSVVRDRGGLETQYF. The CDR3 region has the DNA TGCAGCGTTGTCCGGGACAGGGGGGGTTTAGAGACCCAGTACTTC.

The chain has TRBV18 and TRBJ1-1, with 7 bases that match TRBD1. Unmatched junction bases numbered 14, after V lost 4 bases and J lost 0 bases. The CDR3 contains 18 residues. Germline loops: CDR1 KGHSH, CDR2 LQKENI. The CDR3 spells CASSLLTGTDPVNTEAFF. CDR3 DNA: TGTGCCAGCTCACTCCTGACCGGGACAGACCCAGTGAACACTGAAGCTTTCTTT.

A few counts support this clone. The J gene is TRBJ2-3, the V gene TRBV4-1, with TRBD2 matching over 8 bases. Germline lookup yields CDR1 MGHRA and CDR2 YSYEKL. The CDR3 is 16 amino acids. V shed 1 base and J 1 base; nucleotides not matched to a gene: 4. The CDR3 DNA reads TGCGCCAGCAGCCAAGGTAGACTAGCGCGCACAGATACGCAGTATTTT. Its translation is CASSQGRLARTDTQYF.

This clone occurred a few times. The CDR3 here is CASSSDSGISYNEQFF. CDR3 nucleotide sequence: TGTGCCAGCAGTTCAGATAGCGGGATTTCCTACAATGAGCAGTTCTTC. The chain combines TRBV7-3 with TRBJ2-1; 8 bases agree with TRBD2. The trim removed 6 bases at V and 1 base at J, leaving 8 bases unmatched. CDR3 length: 16 amino acids. The germline CDR1 and CDR2 sequences are SGHTA and FQGTGA. Full variable domain (outside the CDR3, taken from reference TRBV7-3 and TRBJ2-1): GAGVSQTPSNKVTEKGKYVELRCDPISGHTALYWYRQSLGQGPEFLIYFQGTGAADDSGLPNDRFFAVRPEGSVSTLKIQRTERGDSAVYLCASSSDSGISYNEQFFGPGTRLTVL.

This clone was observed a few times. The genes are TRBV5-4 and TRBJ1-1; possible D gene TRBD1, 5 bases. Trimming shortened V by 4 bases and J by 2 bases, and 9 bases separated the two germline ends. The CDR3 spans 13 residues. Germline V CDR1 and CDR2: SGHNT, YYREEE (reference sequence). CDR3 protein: CASSPRGNTEAFF. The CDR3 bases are TGTGCCAGCAGCCCTAGGGGAAACACTGAAGCTTTCTTT.

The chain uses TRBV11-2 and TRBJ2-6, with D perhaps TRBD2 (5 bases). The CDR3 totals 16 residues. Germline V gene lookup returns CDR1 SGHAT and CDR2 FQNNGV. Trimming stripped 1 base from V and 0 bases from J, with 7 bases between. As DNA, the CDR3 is TGTGCCAGCAGCTTAGTCCGGGGCTCTGGGGCCAACGTCCTGACTTTC. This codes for CASSLVRGSGANVLTF.

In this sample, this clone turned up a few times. CDR3 DNA: TGCAGCGTTGCACCAGGACAGAGGGATACGCAGTATTTT. This sequence encodes CSVAPGQRDTQYF. The chain has TRBV29-1 and TRBJ2-3; D perhaps matches TRBD1 (6 bases). Trimming removed 4 bases from V and 6 bases from J, with 14 bases in between. The germline CDR1 and CDR2 sequences are SQVTM and ANQGSEA. The CDR3 is 13 amino acids.

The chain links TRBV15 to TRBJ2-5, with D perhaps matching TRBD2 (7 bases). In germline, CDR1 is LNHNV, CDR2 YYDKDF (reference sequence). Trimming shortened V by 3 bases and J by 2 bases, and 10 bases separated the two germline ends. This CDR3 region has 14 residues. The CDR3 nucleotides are TGTGCCACCAGCAGGGGGGGGACACAAGAGACCCAGTACTTC. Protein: CATSRGGTQETQYF.

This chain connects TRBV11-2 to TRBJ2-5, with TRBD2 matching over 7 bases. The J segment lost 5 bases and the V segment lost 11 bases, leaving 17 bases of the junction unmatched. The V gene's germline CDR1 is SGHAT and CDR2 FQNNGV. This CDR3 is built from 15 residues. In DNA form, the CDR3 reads TGTGCCCGGTTTGTCACGGGAGGAGAGAAGGAGACCCAGTACTTC. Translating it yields CARFVTGGEKETQYF.

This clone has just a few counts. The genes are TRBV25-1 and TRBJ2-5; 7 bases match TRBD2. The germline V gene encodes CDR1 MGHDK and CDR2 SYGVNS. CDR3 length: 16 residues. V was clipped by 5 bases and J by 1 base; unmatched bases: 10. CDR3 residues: CASSRHWGGTQETQYF. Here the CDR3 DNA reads TGTGCCAGCAGTCGCCACTGGGGGGGGACCCAAGAGACCCAGTACTTC.

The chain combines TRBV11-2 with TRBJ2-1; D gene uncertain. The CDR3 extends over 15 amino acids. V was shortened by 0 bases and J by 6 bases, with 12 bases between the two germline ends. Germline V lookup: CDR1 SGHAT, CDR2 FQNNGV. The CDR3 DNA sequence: TGTGCCAGCAGCTTAGAAGGAAGTAGCCCCAATGAGCAGTTCTTC. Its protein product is CASSLEGSSPNEQFF.

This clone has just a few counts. The CDR3 reads CASRQGNTEAFF. CDR3 DNA sequence: TGCGCCAGCAGACAGGGGAACACTGAAGCTTTCTTT. The V and J genes are TRBV10-2 and TRBJ1-1; TRBD1 might be the D (6 bases). The CDR3 sequence is 12 residues long. Trimming left V 6 bases short and J 1 base short, with 6 bases between. Germline assignment: CDR1 WSHSY and CDR2 SAAADI.

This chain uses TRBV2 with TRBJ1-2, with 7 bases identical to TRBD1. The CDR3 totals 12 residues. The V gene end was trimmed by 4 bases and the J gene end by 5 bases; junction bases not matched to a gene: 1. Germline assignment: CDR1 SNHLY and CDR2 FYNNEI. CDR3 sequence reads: CASSAQGYGYTF. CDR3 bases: TGTGCCAGCAGTGCACAGGGGTATGGCTACACCTTC.

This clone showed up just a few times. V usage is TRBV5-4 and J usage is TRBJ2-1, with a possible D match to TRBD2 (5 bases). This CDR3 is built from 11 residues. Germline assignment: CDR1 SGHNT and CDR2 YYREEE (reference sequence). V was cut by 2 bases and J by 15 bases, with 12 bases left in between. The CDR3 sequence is CASSLGSEGFF. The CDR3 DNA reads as TGTGCCAGCAGCTTAGGTAGCGAGGGGTTCTTC.